This T cell receptor beta chain derives from a study of T cell repertoires in ileal Crohn's disease (dated by TCRdb to about 2019). As for the study more broadly: At the time of surgery, roughly 35% of patients were active smokers, and the median duration of disease was seven to eight years. A Rutgeerts score above i0 was used to define endoscopic postoperative recurrence. The study was conducted in parallel with a multicentre cohort that was designed to identify predictors of early endoscopic recurrence following ileocolonic resection. The study sequenced approximately 180 mucosal samples from a few dozen patients, taken at several locations on the surgical specimen and at postoperative endoscopy. Every patient underwent surgery because of a complication, which was stricturing disease in about 61% of cases and penetrating disease in about 39%. M0 samples were biopsies from the inflamed portion of the ileum in the surgical resection specimen. The TCR repertoire was analysed in some 53 patients with Crohn's disease drawn from a prospective multicentre cohort. Roughly half of the patients were given postoperative therapy, with under 13 receiving thiopurines and 15 to 20 receiving anti-TNF agents. For commercial TCRB immunosequencing, about 500 nanograms of biopsy DNA were submitted for each sample.

The time point label for this specimen denotes: inflamed ileum from the surgical specimen. Adults with ileal or ileocolonic Crohn's disease and an indication for ileocolonic resection were eligible for inclusion. Before DNA extraction, whole ileal mucosal biopsies were kept frozen at -80 degrees C. A TRizol-based method was used to extract genomic DNA from the frozen whole biopsies, and the DNA was quantified with a NanoDrop 2000 spectrophotometer. Note on this clone: Its binding antigen is unknown. No much larger clone exists at a distance of one base, and base qualities are not known.

The germline V gene gives CDR1 as SGHRS and CDR2 as YFSETQ. Unmatched junction bases come to 2, with V trimmed by 4 bases and J by 0 bases. Including the terminal cysteine and phenylalanine, the CDR3 comprises 15 residues. Only the CDR3 DNA stays, 45 bases, in frame from base 1. Preparation of the library involved the immunoSEQ multiplex PCR assay. Adaptive Biotechnology amplified the CDR3 regions from genomic DNA with a two-step multiplex PCR designed to control amplification bias. Primers for every V and J gene segment were used in the first PCR, and barcodes and Illumina adapters were added in the second PCR. CDR3 libraries were sequenced using an Illumina instrument. From the authors' description of their analysis: Analysis combined the vendor-provided pipelines with custom analysis of raw data in R/Bioconductor under R version 3.3.0. Clonality, which ranges from 0 to 1, was calculated as the inverse of the normalised Shannon entropy across all productive clones. High-frequency clones were defined as the share of the repertoire occupied by the top 100 clones, with only clones passing a 95% confidence test being retained. Overlap between samples was measured with the Morisita-Horn index, while repertoire diversity was measured with the Simpson index. The table was pulled from immuneACCESS by TCRdb, which kept in-frame rearrangements only. Such tables lose some clones; where checked, under half of the loss comes from unresolved V genes, and the rest has no known cause. V and J calls and clone size are those listed in that table; D and trimming were worked out from the DNA. The sample table holds fewer than 650 clones, of which more than 70% were seen once. Around 20% of the sample goes to the ten largest clones.

Findings and caveats that apply to the study as a whole: Mucosal CD4 and CD8 T cells were sorted and sequenced only in a subgroup of patients, whose size was not stated. A significantly higher proportion of clonal expansions was observed in active smokers at surgery than in non-smokers (approximately 26% vs 17%, p=0.02). Higher high-frequency clone percentages at surgery were associated with endoscopic recurrence; all patients with clonality above 26.8% (18/57) had recurrence. Compared with CD4 T cells, sorted CD8 T cells contained more high-frequency clones, which suggests that the mucosal expansions were mostly CD8.

The V gene is TRBV5-1 and the J gene is TRBJ2-3; TRBD2 aligns with 10 central bases. Sequencing input: ileal tissue. The receptor's source is an adult with Crohn's disease. Here the CDR3 is given as CASSPTSGSTDTQYF. Read as DNA, the sequence is TGCGCCAGCAGCCCGACTAGCGGGAGCACAGATACGCAGTATTTT.